This paragraph covers one T cell receptor (beta chain) sequence. What it binds is not known. A junction end diverges from the germline sequence, so it may reflect a read error. The data belong to a study of CD8+CD57+ T cells in acquired aplastic anemia. At the level of the study: Yields of DNA that came from sorted CD4+ and CD8+ cells averaged roughly 3.2 ug. Whole-study findings and limits: The number of CD8+ CDR3 sequences shared by patients and controls was around 30.

Researchers used genomic DNA as the template to profile TCR beta VDJ and CDR3. MiXCR, applied by TCRdb to the reads, yields one record per CDR3 protein. The repertoire holds 150,000 to 200,000 distinct CDR3 sequences, with approximately 51% as singletons. The CDR3 loop spans 15 amino acids. The V gene's germline CDR1 is SGHTA and CDR2 FQGTGA. Selection for sequencing was limited to patients who had shown CD8+CD57+ cell expansion by flow cytometry. This sequence originates from a human donor with aplastic anemia. The chain links TRBV7-3 to TRBJ2-1; 7 positions agree with TRBD2. The sample was sorted CD4+, CD8+, or CD8+CD57+ T cells (not recorded which) from PBMCs. CDR3 in amino acids: CAGSSTSRYLNEQFF. The CDR3 coding sequence is TGTGCCGGCAGCTCGACTAGCAGGTACCTCAATGAGCAGTTCTTC.